This entry lists 19 T cell receptor beta chains sequenced from one sample in a study of OX40 agonist ivuxolimab in advanced cancers. Sequencing was performed with immunoSEQ multiplex PCR; in TCRdb, only in-frame clones are kept and a portion is missing. This table holds about 71,000 clones, around 80% found once. The sequencing used CD4+ or CD8+ T cells sorted from blood, collected in a trial of the OX40 agonist ivuxolimab. Every receptor here comes from an adult with an advanced solid tumor such as melanoma, head and neck, liver or kidney cancer.

The genes are TRBV7-9 and TRBJ2-1; 10 positions agree with TRBD2. V was pared by 6 bases and J by 0 bases, with 8 bases of the junction left unmatched. The CDR3 has 17 residues. The germline V gene encodes CDR1 SEHNR and CDR2 FQNEAQ (reference sequence). CDR3: CASRELAGKSSYNEQFF. For the CDR3, the DNA is TGTGCCAGCAGGGAACTAGCGGGAAAGAGCTCCTACAATGAGCAGTTCTTC.

This clone was counted a few times. V gene TRBV7-8 combines with J gene TRBJ1-5, with a weak D call TRBD1 (6 bases). Between the trimmed V and J ends, which lost 1 base and 3 bases, there was a span of 13 bases. Germline-derived CDR1 and CDR2 are SGHVS and FQNEAQ. This CDR3 region has 16 residues. This CDR3 is CASSLGGGQPNQPQHF. DNA of the CDR3: TGTGCCAGCAGCTTAGGAGGGGGGCAGCCCAATCAGCCCCAGCATTTT. Full variable domain (missing parts from reference TRBV7-8 and TRBJ1-5): GAGVSQSPRYKVAKRGQDVALRCDPISGHVSLFWYQQALGQGPEFLTYFQNEAQLDKSGLPSDRFFAERPEGSVSTLKIQRTQQEDSAVYLCASSLGGGQPNQPQHFGDGTRLSIL.

The V call is TRBV5-6, the J call TRBJ1-2, with no clear D. The CDR3 has 15 residues. The V gene lost 1 base and the J gene lost 4 bases, with 14 bases spanning the gap. CDR1 and CDR2 from the germline V gene are SGHDT and YYEEEE. CDR3 nucleotides: TGTGCCAGCAGCTTGCTCCCCACAGACATCTATGGCTACACCTTC. This translates into CASSLLPTDIYGYTF. Variable domain in full (rest from reference TRBV5-6 and TRBJ1-2): DAGVTQSPTHLIKTRGQQVTLRCSPKSGHDTVSWYQQALGQGPQFIFQYYEEEERQRGNFPDRFSGHQFPNYSSELNVNALLLGDSALYLCASSLLPTDIYGYTFGSGTRLTVV.

This clone came up once. The chain couples TRBV6-4 to TRBJ2-1, with D perhaps assigned TRBD1 or TRBD2 (6 bases each). V was pared by 2 bases and J by 10 bases, with 9 bases between. Germline CDR1 reads MRHNA; CDR2 reads SNTAGT. This CDR3 region has 12 residues. The CDR3 is CASSDLGGEQFF. The CDR3 DNA reads as TGTGCCAGCAGTGACCTAGGGGGGGAGCAGTTCTTC.

This chain connects TRBV6-1 to TRBJ1-1, with TRBD1 as a possible D gene (5 bases). Looked up from germline, CDR1 is MNHNS and CDR2 is SASEGT. The V end lost 2 bases, the J end lost 2 bases, and 12 bases lay between the germline ends. CDR3 length equals 15 residues. For the CDR3, the DNA is TGTGCCAGCAGTGAACCTGGGAGGGGTAACACTGAAGCTTTCTTT. Protein product: CASSEPGRGNTEAFF.

This clone was seen a few times. The chain joins TRBV7-2 to TRBJ1-4, with D uncertain. CDR1 is SGHTA and CDR2 is FQGNSA in the germline V gene. The CDR3 extends over 14 amino acids. Trimming pared 2 bases from V and 1 base from J, leaving 5 bases between. The CDR3: CASSLSITNEKLFF. The DNA of the CDR3 is TGTGCCAGCAGCTTATCTATAACTAATGAAAAACTGTTTTTT.

The J gene is TRBJ2-5, the V gene TRBV11-3; D is perhaps TRBD1 (6 bases). The CDR3 loop spans 15 amino acids. Trimming took 3 bases from V and 4 from J, leaving 15 bases between them. Germline lookup yields CDR1 SGHNT and CDR2 YENEEA. As DNA, the CDR3 is TGTGCCAGCAGCTTTTCAGGGGCCCACGGAGAGACCCAGTACTTC. It codes for CASSFSGAHGETQYF.

In this sample, this clone turned up once. The chain recombines TRBV11-1 with TRBJ2-1, with TRBD2 matching over 7 bases. The CDR3 runs to 17 residues. With V trimmed by 2 bases and J by 7 bases, 14 bases remained unmatched. Germline V gene sequence: CDR1 SGHAT, CDR2 FQDESV (reference sequence). The CDR3 coding sequence is TGTGCCAGCAGCTTAAAATTGTTGGGAGGGCCGCAGAATGAGCAGTTCTTC. It encodes CASSLKLLGGPQNEQFF.

The genes are TRBV27 and TRBJ2-3, with 9 bases matching TRBD1. V lost 4 bases to trimming and J lost 4 bases; unmatched junction nucleotides: 15. This CDR3 comprises 18 residues. Germline assignment: CDR1 MNHEY and CDR2 SMNVEV (reference sequence). The CDR3 DNA follows: TGTGCCAGCAGTTCAAAACCCGCGGGACAGGGAAGAGCAGATACGCAGTATTTT. Translated: CASSSKPAGQGRADTQYF.

This clone came up a few times. CDR3 residues: CASSQDGTRNTEAFF. Written as DNA, the CDR3 is TGTGCCAGCAGCCAAGATGGGACAAGGAACACTGAAGCTTTCTTT. V usage is TRBV4-2 and J usage is TRBJ1-1; D perhaps matches TRBD1 (6 bases). Germline V CDR1 and CDR2: LGHNA, YNFKEQ. The CDR3 loop spans 15 amino acids. Deletions cut 0 bases from V and 1 base from J, with 9 bases between.

CDR3 coding DNA: TGTGCCAGCAGCTCTATAGACAGGTTGCCCGGGGAGCTGTTTTTT. Its protein is CASSSIDRLPGELFF. The J gene is TRBJ2-2, the V gene TRBV5-4; possibly TRBD1 for D (6 bases). Trimming took off 3 bases at V and 6 bases at J, with 15 bases between the two ends. The germline gives CDR1 SGHNT, CDR2 YYREEE (reference sequence). This CDR3 has 15 amino acids.

The chain couples TRBV7-8 to TRBJ2-1; D not resolved. Germline CDR1 reads SGHVS; CDR2 reads FQNEAQ. Trimming shortened V by 5 bases and J by 0 bases, and 14 bases separated the two germline ends. The CDR3 is made up of 16 amino acids. In DNA form, the CDR3 reads TGTGCCAGCAGCCCGAGCTGGCACTCCTCCTACAATGAGCAGTTCTTC. Its protein is CASSPSWHSSYNEQFF.

This clone showed up just a few times. The gene calls are TRBV10-3 and TRBJ1-2, with D possibly being TRBD1 (6 bases). The V end was cut by 7 bases, the J end by 6 bases, with 12 bases between. Germline-derived CDR1 and CDR2 are ENHRY and SYGVKD. CDR3 length: 12 amino acids. CDR3 protein: CAIMGALHGYTF. The CDR3 DNA reads TGTGCCATCATGGGGGCTCTTCATGGCTACACCTTC.

The J gene is TRBJ2-2, the V gene TRBV18; D assignment may be TRBD1 or TRBD2 (5 bases each). From germline, CDR1 is KGHSH and CDR2 LQKENI. The V gene lost 1 base and the J gene lost 8 bases, with 23 bases spanning the gap. The CDR3 covers 18 residues. The CDR3 reads CASSPLSLLRGEEGELFF. In DNA form, the CDR3 reads TGTGCCAGCTCACCACTCTCCCTACTCCGGGGCGAAGAGGGGGAGCTGTTTTTT.

This chain connects TRBV16 to TRBJ1-5, with D hard to call. V was cut by 1 base and J by 6 bases, with 10 bases left in between. The germline V gene has CDR1 KGHSY and CDR2 FQNENV. The length of the CDR3 is 14 residues. The DNA for the CDR3 is TGTGCCAGCAGCCAATTGGGAGGAAGTCAGCCCCAGCATTTT. Translation: CASSQLGGSQPQHF.

The V and J genes are TRBV7-9 and TRBJ2-7, with D possibly being TRBD1 (7 bases). There are 14 residues in the CDR3. The germline CDR1 and CDR2 sequences are SEHNR and FQNEAQ (reference sequence). Trimming removed 3 bases at V and 4 bases at J, with 13 bases between. CDR3 loop: CASSFQQGTYEQYF. CDR3 nucleotide sequence: TGTGCCAGCAGCTTTCAACAGGGGACTTACGAGCAGTACTTC.

CDR3 DNA sequence: TGTGCCAGCAGCTTACCGACGGCAACGTCAGACTATGGCTACACCTTC. It specifies CASSLPTATSDYGYTF. The V and J genes are TRBV7-9 and TRBJ1-2; D is ambiguous. The V and J ends lost 2 bases and 3 bases respectively, with 16 bases between them. In germline, CDR1 is SEHNR, CDR2 FQNEAQ (reference sequence). The CDR3 has 16 amino acids. Full variable domain (rest looked up from reference TRBV7-9 and TRBJ1-2): DTGVSQNPRHKITKRGQNVTFRCDPISEHNRLYWYRQTLGQGPEFLTYFQNEAQLEKSRLLSDRFSAERPKGSFSTLEIQRTEQGDSAMYLCASSLPTATSDYGYTFGSGTRLTVV.

The chain uses TRBV5-6 and TRBJ2-2, with D possibly matching TRBD1 (6 bases). This CDR3 is built from 16 residues. The V end lost 4 bases, the J end lost 5 bases, and 18 bases lay between the germline ends. Germline CDR1 SGHDT, CDR2 YYEEEE. CDR3 sequence (DNA): TGTGCCAGCAGCCCGGTGACAGGTGTCGTAACCGGGGAGCTGTTTTTT. It translates to CASSPVTGVVTGELFF.

This chain connects TRBV19 to TRBJ2-3; possibly TRBD2 for D (7 bases). V was trimmed by 6 bases and J by 1 base, leaving 14 bases between them. In germline, CDR1 is LNHDA, CDR2 SQIVND (reference sequence). This CDR3 is 15 amino acids long. This chain's CDR3 is CASRGGGGRTDTQYF. CDR3 coding DNA: TGTGCCAGTAGGGGTGGCGGGGGCCGCACAGATACGCAGTATTTT. Based on the CDR3 plus reference TRBV19 and TRBJ2-3, the full variable domain is DGGITQSPKYLFRKEGQNVTLSCEQNLNHDAMYWYRQDPGQGLRLIYYSQIVNDFQKGDIAEGYSVSREKKESFPLTVTSAQKNPTAFYLCASRGGGGRTDTQYFGPGTRLTVL.